Listed below are T cell receptor beta chains from one sample, sequenced in a study of brain T cells in children with intractable seizures. The assay was immunoSEQ multiplex PCR, and TCRdb's table has in-frame clones only and misses some. This repertoire shows around 80,000 clones, around 90% found once; its top ten account for roughly 24%. The sequencing used peripheral blood, collected at surgery. These receptors were collected from a girl aged 2 to 9 with Rasmussen encephalitis and intractable seizures. The CDR3 runs from the conserved cysteine through the conserved F or W.

CATSNREVPYNEQFF | TRBV15 | 15
CASSQDVGAQETQYF | TRBV14 | 15
CASSPRVGEQYF | TRBV12-3/TRBV12-4 | 12
CASSVDSGRSYEQYF | TRBV9 | 15
CASSPQDRRRETQYF | TRBV9 | 15
CASSPRQSGELFF | TRBV7-6 | 13
CASSAGLAQETQYF | TRBV5-1 | 14
CASSRLPQGSYGYTF | TRBV3-1/TRBV3-2 | 15
CASSHRLQGTYEQYF | TRBV7-6 | 15
CASSLRDASTDTQYF | TRBV28 | 15
CASSPRAGRTDTQYF | TRBV6-5 | 15
CASSLIAGAETQYF | TRBV11-3 | 14
CASSPGTSGIYEQYF | TRBV5-1 | 15
CASSVAGLAGGPGHEQFF | TRBV9 | 18
CASSQKSFRVSALPDTQYF | TRBV11-2 | 19
CASSKLRDRGHEKLFF | TRBV10-1 | 16
CASTPWTGPDYGYTF | TRBV28 | 15
CASRGTENQPQHF | TRBV23-1 | 13
CASSPGLAGGRGTDTQYF | TRBV5-5 | 18
CASSDGTPGVSYEQYF | TRBV16 | 16
CASSLEAGQETQYF | TRBV5-5 | 14
CASTANREVWGYTF | TRBV6-5 | 14
CASSGPRGRPIYGYTF | TRBV6-1 | 16
CASSLAGYTDTQYF | TRBV2 | 14
CASSSLRGQGAGYTF | TRBV11-2 | 15
CASSSTSLGPYEQYF | TRBV11-3 | 15
CASSQDLEGKGDAVQYF | TRBV4-1 | 17
CASSQSPGDRDYNEQFF | TRBV4-1 | 17
CASSSPSGRDLNEQFF | TRBV6-5 | 16
CASSEAGLAGWPKNIQYF | TRBV6-1 | 18
CASWARIPNTEAFF | TRBV6-5 | 14
CSASRQVTGELFF | TRBV20-1 | 13
CAISQGADNYGYTF | TRBV10-3 | 14
CASSRVAEAFF | TRBV12-3/TRBV12-4 | 11
CASSVGRDRVYLSAQNTQYF | TRBV5-1 | 20
CASSPSQGLGTEAFF | TRBV9 | 15
CASSPPPWERQETQYF | TRBV3-1/TRBV3-2 | 16
CASKIGTGSSYEQYF | TRBV5-6 | 15
CASSPGQMNTEAFF | TRBV18 | 14
CASSFGQGISPLHF | TRBV27 | 14
CAWSVIGNADTQYF | TRBV30 | 14
CASSPPGSGRLNTEAFF | TRBV18 | 17
CAWSQRTDQPQHF | TRBV30 | 13
CASSPRSGPPGEQYF | TRBV28 | 15